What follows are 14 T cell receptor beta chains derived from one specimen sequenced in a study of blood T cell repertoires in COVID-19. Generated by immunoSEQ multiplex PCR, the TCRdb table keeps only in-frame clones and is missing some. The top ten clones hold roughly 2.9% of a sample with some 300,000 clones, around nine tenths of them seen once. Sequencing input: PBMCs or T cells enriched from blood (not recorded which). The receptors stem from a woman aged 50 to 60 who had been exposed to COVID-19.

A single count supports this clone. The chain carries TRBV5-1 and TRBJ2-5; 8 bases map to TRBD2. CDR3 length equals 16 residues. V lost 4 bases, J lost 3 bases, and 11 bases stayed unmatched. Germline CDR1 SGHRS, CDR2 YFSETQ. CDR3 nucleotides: TGCGCCAGCAGCAAAGTAGCGGGGCAAGGGGAAGAGACCCAGTACTTC. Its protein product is CASSKVAGQGEETQYF. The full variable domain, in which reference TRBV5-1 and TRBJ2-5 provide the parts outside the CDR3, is KAGVTQTPRYLIKTRGQQVTLSCSPISGHRSVSWYQQTPGQGLQFLFEYFSETQRNKGNFPGRFSGRQFSNSRSEMNVSTLELGDSALYLCASSKVAGQGEETQYFGPGTRLLVL.

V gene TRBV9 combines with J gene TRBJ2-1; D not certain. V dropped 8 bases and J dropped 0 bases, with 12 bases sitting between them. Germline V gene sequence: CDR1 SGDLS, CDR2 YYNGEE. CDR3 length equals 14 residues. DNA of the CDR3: TGTGCCAGTTCAAGGTACAGCTCCTACAATGAGCAGTTCTTC. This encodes CASSRYSSYNEQFF.

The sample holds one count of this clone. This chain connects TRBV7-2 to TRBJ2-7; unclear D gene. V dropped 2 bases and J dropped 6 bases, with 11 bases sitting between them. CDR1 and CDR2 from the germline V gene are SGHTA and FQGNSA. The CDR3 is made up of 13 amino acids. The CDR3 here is CASSLTSLGEQYF. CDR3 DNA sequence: TGTGCCAGCAGCTTAACGTCCCTAGGCGAGCAGTACTTC.

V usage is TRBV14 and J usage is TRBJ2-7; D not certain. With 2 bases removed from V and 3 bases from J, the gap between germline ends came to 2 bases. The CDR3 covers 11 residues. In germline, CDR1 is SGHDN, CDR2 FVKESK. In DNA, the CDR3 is TGTGCCAGCAGCCAACACTACGAGCAGTACTTC. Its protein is CASSQHYEQYF.

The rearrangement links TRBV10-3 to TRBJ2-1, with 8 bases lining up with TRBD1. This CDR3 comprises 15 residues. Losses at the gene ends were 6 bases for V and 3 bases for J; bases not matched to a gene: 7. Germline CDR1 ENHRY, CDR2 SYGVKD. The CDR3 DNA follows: TGTGCCATCAGAGGTCAGGGGGCGCGCTACAATGAGCAGTTCTTC. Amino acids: CAIRGQGARYNEQFF.

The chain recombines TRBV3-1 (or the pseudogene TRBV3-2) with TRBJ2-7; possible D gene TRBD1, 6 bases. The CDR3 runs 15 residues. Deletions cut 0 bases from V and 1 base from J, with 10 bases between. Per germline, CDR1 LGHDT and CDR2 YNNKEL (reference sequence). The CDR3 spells CASSQDPQGSYEQYF. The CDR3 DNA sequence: TGTGCCAGCAGCCAAGATCCCCAGGGGTCCTACGAGCAGTACTTC.

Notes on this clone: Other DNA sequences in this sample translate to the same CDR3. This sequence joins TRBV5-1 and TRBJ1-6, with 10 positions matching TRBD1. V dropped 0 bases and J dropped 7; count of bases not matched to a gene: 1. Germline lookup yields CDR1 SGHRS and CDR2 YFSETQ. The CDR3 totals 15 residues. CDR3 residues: CASSLGGQGNSPLHF. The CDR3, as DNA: TGCGCCAGCAGCTTGGGGGGACAGGGGAATTCACCCCTCCACTTT.

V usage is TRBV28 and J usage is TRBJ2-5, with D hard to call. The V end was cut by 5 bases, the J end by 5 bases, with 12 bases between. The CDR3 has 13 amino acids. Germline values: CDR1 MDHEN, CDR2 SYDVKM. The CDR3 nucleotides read TGTGCCAGCAGTCCCCCCCACTGGGAGACCCAGTACTTC. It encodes CASSPPHWETQYF. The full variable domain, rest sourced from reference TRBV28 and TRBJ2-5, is DVKVTQSSRYLVKRTGEKVFLECVQDMDHENMFWYRQDPGLGLRLIYFSYDVKMKEKGDIPEGYSVSREKKERFSLILESASTNQTSMYLCASSPPHWETQYFGPGTRLLVL.

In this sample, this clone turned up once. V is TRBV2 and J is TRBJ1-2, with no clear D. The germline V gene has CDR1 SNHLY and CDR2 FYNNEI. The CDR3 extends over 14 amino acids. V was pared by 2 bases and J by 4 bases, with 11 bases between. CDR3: CASSELGPLYGYTF. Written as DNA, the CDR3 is TGTGCCAGCAGTGAACTGGGCCCTCTCTATGGCTACACCTTC.

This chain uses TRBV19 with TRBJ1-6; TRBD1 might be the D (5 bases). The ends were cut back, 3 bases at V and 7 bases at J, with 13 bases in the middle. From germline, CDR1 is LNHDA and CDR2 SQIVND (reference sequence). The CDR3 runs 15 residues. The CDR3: CASSMDRGTNSPLHF. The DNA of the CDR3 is TGTGCCAGTAGTATGGATAGGGGTACGAATTCACCCCTCCACTTT.

Here the CDR3 reads CASSLFESPLHF. In DNA form, the CDR3 reads TGCGCCAGCAGCCTTTTCGAGTCACCCCTCCACTTT. The genes are TRBV4-1 and TRBJ1-6, with no clear D. The V gene lost 4 bases and the J gene lost 10 bases, with 8 bases spanning the gap. CDR1 and CDR2 from the germline V gene are MGHRA and YSYEKL. CDR3 length: 12 amino acids.

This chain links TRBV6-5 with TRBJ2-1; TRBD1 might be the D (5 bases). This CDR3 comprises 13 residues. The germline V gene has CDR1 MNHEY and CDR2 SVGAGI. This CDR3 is CAISTGPNNEQFF. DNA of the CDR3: TGTGCGATCAGTACAGGACCGAACAATGAGCAGTTCTTC.

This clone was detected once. For the CDR3, the DNA is TGTGCCAGCAGCCAAGATAAGGAGATCGGAAACACCATATATTTT. It specifies CASSQDKEIGNTIYF. The chain uses TRBV4-2 and TRBJ1-3; D is unresolved. This CDR3 spans 15 amino acids. Germline loops: CDR1 LGHNA, CDR2 YNFKEQ. V was clipped by 0 bases and J by 4 bases, with 10 bases between them.

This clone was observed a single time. This CDR3 reads CASTLVGREQDQPQHF. The CDR3 DNA follows: TGCGCCAGCACCCTAGTGGGGAGGGAACAGGATCAGCCCCAGCATTTT. The chain carries TRBV5-1 and TRBJ1-5; D is perhaps TRBD1 (5 bases). Deletions cut 6 bases from V and 5 bases from J, with 21 bases between. The CDR3 extends over 16 amino acids. Germline CDR1 SGHRS, CDR2 YFSETQ.